Below, 16 T cell receptor beta chains from the same sample are listed, as sequenced in a study of blood T cell repertoires in COVID-19. Here immunoSEQ multiplex PCR was the method, and the copy in TCRdb shows in-frame clones only, minus some. The profile covers about 190,000 clones, with roughly nine tenths appearing a single time and 5.5% to 7.5% taken by the ten largest. Sequencing input: peripheral blood. The receptors come from a man aged 35-49 years with acute or convalescent COVID-19.

With respect to this clone: The same CDR3 arises from other DNA sequences in this sample as well. V is TRBV5-1 and J is TRBJ2-1, with 10 nucleotides matching TRBD2. Per the germline V gene, CDR1 is SGHRS and CDR2 is YFSETQ. V shed 4 bases, J shed 4 bases, and the junction held 8 bases outside the gene matches. The CDR3 sequence is 16 residues long. This chain's CDR3 is CASSPGASGGYNEQFF. DNA for the CDR3: TGCGCCAGCAGCCCTGGGGCTAGCGGGGGTTACAATGAGCAGTTCTTC. Filled out from reference TRBV5-1 and TRBJ2-1, the complete variable domain reads KAGVTQTPRYLIKTRGQQVTLSCSPISGHRSVSWYQQTPGQGLQFLFEYFSETQRNKGNFPGRFSGRQFSNSRSEMNVSTLELGDSALYLCASSPGASGGYNEQFFGPGTRLTVL.

The chain is built from TRBV3-1 (or the pseudogene TRBV3-2) and TRBJ1-5, with 7 bases that match TRBD1. The CDR3 has 16 residues. V was pared by 2 bases and J by 6 bases, with 10 bases of the junction left unmatched. CDR1 is LGHDT, CDR2 YNNKEL, per germline (reference sequence). The CDR3 reads CASSQSDRDRRQPQHF. CDR3 sequence (DNA): TGTGCCAGCAGCCAAAGCGACAGGGATCGCCGTCAGCCCCAGCATTTT.

The rearrangement links TRBV25-1 to TRBJ2-3, with TRBD1 identical over 9 bases. This CDR3 region has 16 residues. J lost 6 bases, V lost 6 bases, and 13 bases had no gene match. Germline CDR1 reads MGHDK; CDR2 reads SYGVNS. The CDR3 nucleotides read TGTGCCAGCAGCCAGACGGGACAGGGTGGAGGGGATACGCAGTATTTT. This encodes CASSQTGQGGGDTQYF.

V is TRBV11-2 and J is TRBJ2-5; weak D call: TRBD2 (5 bases). CDR3 length: 15 amino acids. Germline V gene sequence: CDR1 SGHAT, CDR2 FQNNGV. V was trimmed by 1 base and J by 5 bases, leaving 14 bases between them. The CDR3 protein is CASSLVPGTWETQYF. In DNA form, the CDR3 reads TGTGCCAGCAGCTTAGTACCGGGAACCTGGGAGACCCAGTACTTC.

The rearrangement uses TRBV6-5 and TRBJ2-7; D possibly corresponds to TRBD1 (6 bases). CDR3 size: 10 residues. Trimming shortened V by 7 bases and J by 8 bases, and 9 bases separated the two germline ends. Per germline, CDR1 MNHEY and CDR2 SVGAGI. The CDR3 loop is CASMQGKQYF. The CDR3 DNA follows: TGTGCCAGCATGCAGGGGAAGCAGTACTTC.

The chain joins TRBV5-6 to TRBJ1-2, with D possibly matching TRBD1 (5 bases). This CDR3 spans 13 amino acids. From germline, CDR1 is SGHDT and CDR2 YYEEEE. V was trimmed by 0 bases and J by 6 bases, leaving 9 bases between them. The CDR3 loop is CASSLGAGNGYTF. The CDR3 DNA reads as TGTGCCAGCAGCTTGGGGGCAGGGAATGGCTACACCTTC.

The J gene is TRBJ2-1, the V gene TRBV5-1; a weak D match, TRBD1 (5 bases). This CDR3 contains 17 residues. Germline assignment: CDR1 SGHRS and CDR2 YFSETQ. V was shortened by 3 bases and J by 6 bases, with 22 bases between the two germline ends. The CDR3 sequence: CASSSQRGGAWGNEQFF. The CDR3 DNA sequence: TGCGCCAGCAGCTCCCAGAGAGGTGGGGCTTGGGGCAATGAGCAGTTCTTC.

V usage is TRBV2 and J usage is TRBJ1-5, with a weak D call TRBD1 (5 bases). Germline values: CDR1 SNHLY, CDR2 FYNNEI. The ends were cut back, 2 bases at V and 2 bases at J, with 10 bases in the middle. This CDR3 is built from 15 residues. The DNA of the CDR3 is TGTGCCAGCAGTGAAAGCAGGGCGCGCAATCAGCCCCAGCATTTT. Encoded protein: CASSESRARNQPQHF.

The V call is TRBV15, the J call TRBJ2-7, with D unclear. V lost 0 bases and J lost 9, with 12 bases in between. The germline V gene has CDR1 LNHNV and CDR2 YYDKDF (reference sequence). The CDR3 runs 13 residues. CDR3 in DNA: TGTGCCACCAGCAGAGATGTAACCGGCGGGCAGTACTTC. Amino acid sequence: CATSRDVTGGQYF. The entire variable domain, with the rest obtained from reference TRBV15 and TRBJ2-7, is as follows: DAMVIQNPRYQVTQFGKPVTLSCSQTLNHNVMYWYQQKSSQAPKLLFHYYDKDFNNEADTPDNFQSRRPNTSFCFLDIRSPGLGDTAMYLCATSRDVTGGQYFGPGTRLTVT.

The V and J genes are TRBV5-6 and TRBJ2-6, with D perhaps TRBD2 (6 bases). This CDR3 spans 17 amino acids. Trimming left V 3 bases short and J 0 bases short, with 13 bases between. Germline-derived CDR1 and CDR2 are SGHDT and YYEEEE. CDR3 amino acids: CASSWEETYSGANVLTF. The CDR3, as DNA: TGTGCCAGCAGCTGGGAGGAGACCTACTCTGGGGCCAACGTCCTGACTTTC.

In its sample, this clone was seen a few times. V and J are TRBV5-4 and TRBJ1-1, with D perhaps matching TRBD1 (6 bases). Germline CDR1 SGHNT, CDR2 YYREEE (reference sequence). This CDR3 region has 17 residues. Trimming removed 4 bases from V and 2 bases from J, with 21 bases in between. The CDR3 DNA is TGTGCCAGCAGCCCAGGACAGCCTCGCTCTGTCAACACTGAAGCTTTCTTT. Encoded protein: CASSPGQPRSVNTEAFF.

The chain combines TRBV6-5 with TRBJ2-7; 15 bases match TRBD2. V lost 6 bases to trimming and J lost 6 bases; unmatched junction nucleotides: 6. The CDR3 spans 15 residues. Germline values: CDR1 MNHEY, CDR2 SVGAGI. The CDR3 DNA is TGTGCCAGCAGGCAAGGACTAGCGGGGGGGCTCGAGCAGTACTTC. It encodes CASRQGLAGGLEQYF.

The chain uses TRBV6-2 or TRBV6-3 and TRBJ2-7; 8 bases map to TRBD1. Germline CDR1 MNHEY, CDR2 SVGEGT. This CDR3 spans 15 amino acids. V shed 1 base and J 0 bases; nucleotides not matched to a gene: 2. The CDR3 here is CASSYWGQDSYEQYF. The CDR3 DNA is TGTGCCAGCAGTTACTGGGGACAGGACTCCTACGAGCAGTACTTC.

This chain uses TRBV24-1 with TRBJ2-1; 12 bases agree with TRBD2. There are 16 residues in the CDR3. After removal of 1 base from V and 7 bases from J, the junction contained 4 bases not matched to a gene. The germline V gene has CDR1 KGHDR and CDR2 SFDVKD. The chain's CDR3 is CATSDLRLAGGNEQFF. The DNA for the CDR3 is TGTGCCACCAGTGATTTACGGCTAGCGGGGGGGAATGAGCAGTTCTTC.

The chain is built from TRBV30 and TRBJ2-7; D unresolved. Germline-derived CDR1 and CDR2 are GTSNPN and SVGIG (reference sequence). V was cut by 1 base and J by 5 bases, with 15 bases left in between. CDR3 size: 14 residues. CDR3 sequence reads: CAWSAYRQGDEQYF. CDR3 in DNA: TGTGCCTGGAGTGCCTATAGACAAGGCGACGAGCAGTACTTC.

The chain employs TRBV24-1 and TRBJ2-2, with 9 bases lining up with TRBD1. This CDR3 has 17 residues. With 3 bases clipped from V and 0 bases from J, the junction kept 4 bases outside the gene matches. Germline CDR1 is KGHDR and CDR2 is SFDVKD. In nucleotides, the CDR3 is TGTGCCACCAGTGATCCTCGACAGGGGGCGAACACCGGGGAGCTGTTTTTT. This codes for CATSDPRQGANTGELFF.